A single sample is the source of the 20 T cell receptor beta chains below, sequenced in a study of shared clonotypes between healthy human individuals. Generated by immunoSEQ multiplex PCR, the TCRdb table keeps only in-frame clones and is missing some. The sample has some 580,000 clones, around 97% seen once. The sample was naive CD4+ T cells sorted from blood. Sample subset: CD45RA+ positively selected. All receptors come from a woman in her twenties or thirties in good health.

The CDR3 DNA reads as TGTGCCTGGAGTGTTGGAACAGTCTACGAGCAGTACTTC. Translated: CAWSVGTVYEQYF. This chain links TRBV30 with TRBJ2-7; D remains unclear. Germline V CDR1 and CDR2: GTSNPN, SVGIG (reference sequence). The CDR3 is 13 residues long. V gave up 0 bases and J gave up 3 bases, with 9 bases separating them.

The CDR3 nucleotides are TGTGCCAGCAGCTTATTCCAGTATTCGGCAGTGGATACGCAGTATTTT. It encodes CASSLFQYSAVDTQYF. The chain couples TRBV7-3 to TRBJ2-3; no clear D. The ends were cut back, 2 bases at V and 6 bases at J, with 18 bases in the middle. CDR1 and CDR2 from the germline V gene are SGHTA and FQGTGA. The CDR3 is 16 residues long.

The chain has TRBV28 and TRBJ1-2; no reliable D call. Germline V gives CDR1 MDHEN, CDR2 SYDVKM. Trimming shortened V by 6 bases and J by 4 bases, and 12 bases separated the two germline ends. The CDR3 consists of 13 residues. The CDR3 DNA reads TGTGCCAGCAGAGAGCCTGTAAGCTATGGCTACACCTTC. Encoded protein: CASREPVSYGYTF.

The chain is built from TRBV5-4 and TRBJ2-5; D may be TRBD2 (6 bases). The CDR3 covers 14 residues. CDR1 and CDR2 (germline): SGHNT, YYREEE (reference sequence). Deletions cut 2 bases from V and 1 base from J, with 9 bases between. The CDR3 spells CASSLAGFQETQYF. CDR3 nucleotide sequence: TGTGCCAGCAGCTTAGCGGGCTTCCAAGAGACCCAGTACTTC.

The rearrangement links TRBV18 to TRBJ2-2; TRBD2 matches at 13 bases. Trimming took 4 bases from V and 7 from J; bases not matched to a gene: 9. CDR3 length: 17 residues. From germline, CDR1 is KGHSH and CDR2 LQKENI. As DNA, the CDR3 is TGTGCCAGCTCACGCGCTGGACTAGCGGGAGAATACGGGGAGCTGTTTTTT. Translated, it gives CASSRAGLAGEYGELFF.

The chain has TRBV27 and TRBJ2-2; D remains ambiguous. With 3 bases removed from V and 0 bases from J, the gap between germline ends came to 8 bases. The CDR3 totals 15 residues. Germline V gene sequence: CDR1 MNHEY, CDR2 SMNVEV (reference sequence). The CDR3 loop reads CASSLGRTNTGELFF. The CDR3, as DNA: TGTGCCAGCAGTTTGGGTAGAACGAACACCGGGGAGCTGTTTTTT.

The V gene is TRBV27, the J gene TRBJ2-1; 10 positions match TRBD2. Unmatched junction bases numbered 14, after V lost 11 bases and J lost 4 bases. Germline CDR1 and CDR2: MNHEY and SMNVEV (reference sequence). CDR3 length: 16 residues. The DNA of the CDR3 is TGTGCCTCCGGGCTAGCGGGAGAATGGCAATACAATGAGCAGTTCTTC. This gives the protein CASGLAGEWQYNEQFF.

The J gene is TRBJ2-5, the V gene TRBV30; TRBD2 is a possible D gene (6 bases). The CDR3 covers 17 residues. The ends were cut back, 2 bases at V and 0 bases at J, with 19 bases in the middle. Germline V lookup: CDR1 GTSNPN, CDR2 SVGIG (reference sequence). The CDR3 sequence is CAWSQERVLGNQETQYF. CDR3 in DNA: TGTGCCTGGAGTCAGGAGCGGGTTTTGGGGAACCAAGAGACCCAGTACTTC.

This clone is a singleton in its sample. The chain joins TRBV11-2 to TRBJ2-7, with D tentatively TRBD1 or TRBD2 (5 bases each). The CDR3 runs to 16 residues. V gave up 0 bases and J gave up 2 bases, with 14 bases separating them. Per the germline V gene, CDR1 is SGHAT and CDR2 is FQNNGV. The CDR3 region is CASSLDRWQGAYEQYF. The DNA of the CDR3 is TGTGCCAGCAGCTTAGATCGATGGCAGGGAGCCTACGAGCAGTACTTC.

The rearrangement uses TRBV30 and TRBJ1-1; unclear D gene. Between the trimmed V and J ends, which lost 4 bases and 0 bases, there was a span of 15 bases. The CDR3 runs to 15 residues. Per germline, CDR1 GTSNPN and CDR2 SVGIG (reference sequence). CDR3 coding DNA: TGTGCCTGGACTCCCCACAGCGGTCTGAACACTGAAGCTTTCTTT. Protein product: CAWTPHSGLNTEAFF. Together with reference TRBV30 and TRBJ1-1, the CDR3 gives the full variable domain: SQTIHQWPATLVQPVGSPLSLECTVEGTSNPNLYWYRQAAGRGLQLLFYSVGIGQISSEVPQNLSASRPQDRQFILSSKKLLLSDSGFYLCAWTPHSGLNTEAFFGQGTRLTVV.

This clone was recorded once. The V gene is TRBV28, the J gene TRBJ2-2, with unresolved D. Trimming took off 6 bases at V and 5 bases at J, with 10 bases between the two ends. This CDR3 is built from 13 residues. Germline CDR1 is MDHEN and CDR2 is SYDVKM. CDR3 DNA: TGTGCCAGCAGGGCAGGTGCGACCGGGGAGCTGTTTTTT. As protein: CASRAGATGELFF.

This clone occurred once. The J gene is TRBJ2-5, the V gene TRBV5-1; no clear D gene. CDR3 length: 14 residues. V was cut by 3 bases and J by 5 bases, with 14 bases left in between. The germline V gene has CDR1 SGHRS and CDR2 YFSETQ. The CDR3: CASSSGLEYETQYF. CDR3 nucleotides: TGCGCCAGCAGCTCCGGTCTAGAGTACGAGACCCAGTACTTC.

This chain uses TRBV4-1 with TRBJ1-5, with D unclear. Germline lookup yields CDR1 MGHRA and CDR2 YSYEKL. V shed 2 bases and J shed 4 bases, with 15 bases lying between them. This CDR3 is built from 16 residues. The CDR3 DNA reads TGCGCCAGCAGCCAACTGGGATCGGCCGAAAATCAGCCCCAGCATTTT. As protein: CASSQLGSAENQPQHF.

The chain has TRBV9 and TRBJ2-3; 11 positions agree with TRBD1. Germline CDR1 and CDR2: SGDLS and YYNGEE. The CDR3 runs 16 residues. Unmatched junction bases numbered 10, after V lost 6 bases and J lost 4 bases. CDR3 DNA sequence: TGTGCCAGCATGCCGGGACAGGGGGTTCAGGCAGATACGCAGTATTTT. It codes for CASMPGQGVQADTQYF.

The rearrangement links TRBV7-6 to TRBJ2-1; D may be TRBD1 or TRBD2 (5 bases each). Germline V gene lookup returns CDR1 SGHVS and CDR2 FNYEAQ. The CDR3 runs 16 residues. V was pared by 3 bases and J by 4 bases, with 16 bases between. The CDR3 bases are TGTGCCAGCAGCTTGGAGACAGCGGCAGGTTACAATGAGCAGTTCTTC. Its translation is CASSLETAAGYNEQFF.

The V and J genes are TRBV7-9 and TRBJ2-7; 8 bases match TRBD2. In germline, CDR1 is SEHNR, CDR2 FQNEAQ (reference sequence). Trimming cost V 1 base and J 7 bases; bases outside gene matches: 18. CDR3 length: 18 residues. In DNA, the CDR3 is TGTGCCAGCAGCTTAGTCCGGGCGAGCGGGAGTCTGGGGTGGGAGCAGTACTTC. As protein: CASSLVRASGSLGWEQYF.

J is TRBJ2-3 and V is TRBV4-1; 12 bases agree with TRBD1. After removal of 3 bases from V and 4 bases from J, the junction contained 11 bases not matched to a gene. CDR1 and CDR2 (germline): MGHRA, YSYEKL. This CDR3 has 18 amino acids. The CDR3 sequence is CASSHQYTGQGAPDTQYF. The CDR3, as DNA: TGCGCCAGCAGCCACCAATACACGGGACAGGGGGCCCCAGATACGCAGTATTTT.

The chain carries TRBV28 and TRBJ2-5, with D perhaps assigned TRBD1 or TRBD2 (5 bases each). The germline CDR1 and CDR2 sequences are MDHEN and SYDVKM. The CDR3 sequence is 14 residues long. V gave up 7 bases and J gave up 5 bases, with 17 bases separating them. As DNA, the CDR3 is TGTGCCAGCATCGAGGGGAGCCGCGAGGAGACCCAGTACTTC. Its protein product is CASIEGSREETQYF.

In this sample, this clone turned up once. The rearrangement joins TRBV5-1 to TRBJ2-1, with D possibly being TRBD1 or TRBD2 (6 bases each). The CDR3 sequence is 15 residues long. V was shortened by 7 bases and J by 4 bases, with 18 bases between the two germline ends. Germline CDR1 SGHRS, CDR2 YFSETQ. The CDR3 nucleotides are TGCGCCAGCTACCACGGGGGCGCACTTTACAATGAGCAGTTCTTC. This codes for CASYHGGALYNEQFF.

This chain links TRBV19 with TRBJ2-2; 8 bases fit TRBD1. CDR3 length equals 14 residues. Germline loops: CDR1 LNHDA, CDR2 SQIVND (reference sequence). Trimming at V came to 7 bases and at J to 6 bases, leaving 7 bases not matched to a gene. CDR3 region: CASTWTGYAGELFF. CDR3 DNA sequence: TGTGCCAGTACCTGGACAGGGTACGCCGGGGAGCTGTTTTTT.